Given below is one TCR beta chain in context. The specificity of this receptor is unknown. No base-level quality is on record; no much larger clone is a single base apart. This record belongs to a study of cytomegalovirus exposure and HLA in healthy donors (dated by TCRdb to 2016 to 2017). Background for the entire study: An earlier analysis of about 530 of the donors reported approximately 300 Gb of sequence data and about 120 million unique TCR beta sequences obtained from 150 million to 200 million T cells. Approximately 310 gigabases of sequencing data and tens of millions of unique TCR sequences were included in an early release covering roughly 600 HLA-typed donors. Among the roughly 400 genotyped donors, around 81% belonged to the genetic ancestry cluster associated with self-reported Caucasian donors. The study aimed to test whether cataloging public T cell receptors could reveal signatures of past pathogen exposure. The study used immunosequencing to profile the T cell repertoires of approximately 630 subjects and linked those repertoires to cytomegalovirus serostatus. Besides the first cohort of 666 subjects, a separate validation cohort made up of 120 different subjects was used. High-throughput TCR immunosequencing, statistical association of individual TCRs with disease status, and machine learning were combined to predict cytomegalovirus infection status. A later analysis re-examined previously published TCR beta repertoires from 610 or so donors and added high-resolution HLA genotyping to investigate patterns of TCR occurrence. The later analysis used no new phenotypic data to find candidate immune exposures, relying instead on TCR beta sequences and their occurrence across donors. In an earlier analysis of roughly 600 of the donors, high-throughput TCR beta sequencing was used to judge whether each TCR beta V gene segment behaved as functional or pseudogenic. Donor age, sex, ethnicity and CMV serostatus were compiled alongside the repertoire data. A later genetic analysis used genome-wide SNP genotypes for about 65% of the 666 donors, treating that subset as a discovery cohort. Every discovery cohort repertoire had been produced on one sequencing platform. Both class I and class II loci were covered by HLA typing, at four-digit resolution. The number of typed donors differed by locus: roughly 620-630 for A, B, C, DRB1 and DQB1; 500 to 550 for DQA1; over 600 for DPA1; and around 450 for DPB1. Five DR-DQ haplotypes were handled as single units for association and clustering because linkage in the cohort was strong. On average, around 240,000 unique TCR beta nucleotide sequences were sequenced per donor among about 400 genotyped donors of the cohort, with roughly 18% of those sequences being non-productive. What the work shows at the level of the full study, not this receptor alone: The classifier was reported to diagnose cytomegalovirus status with high specificity and sensitivity in both the original cohort and the validation cohort. Because HLA typing was missing for some donors at each locus, association tests included only the typed subset. According to the authors, the approach could potentially be generalized to other disease states and immunological phenotypes. Broadly in line with IMGT annotations, most TCR beta V segments showed up in productive rearrangements about 87% or about 30% of the time in an earlier analysis of 587 of the donors. In this cohort, only TCR beta chains were sequenced, and detectable features were limited by the absence of alpha or paired-chain data. For the cohort, immune exposure information was limited to CMV serostatus. In a later genetic analysis, a missense DCLRE1C variant was associated with V-gene and J-gene trimming of TCR beta chains, and the association was replicated in an independent cohort. A later genetic analysis reported fewer N-insertions in productive TCRs among donors in an Asian-associated ancestry cluster than the roughly 620-donor mean. Because counts were too low, some 16 rarely observed V segments, including chromosome 9 orphons, were excluded from the earlier analysis of some 540 of the donors. While some public TCRs were present in many individuals, most TCR sequences turned up only very rarely across donors. Some IMGT-functional V segments, including TRBV6-2 and TRBV6-3, could not be told apart with the 87-base-pair reads, so those segments were excluded. A later analysis found that TCR association rates varied across HLA loci, with DRB1 alleles showing the most associated TCRs and HLA-C alleles the fewest. The study listed 150 to 200 TCR beta chains as associated with cytomegalovirus. A cluster of highly shared sequence variants was judged likely to represent a technical artifact of the sequencing pipeline. According to a later analysis, most CMV-associated TCR beta chains appeared to be HLA-restricted, and the HLA associations seemed to be driven largely by CMV exposure. Assigning TCR associations to individual alleles was difficult when HLA alleles, especially DR and DQ, strongly co-occurred. Linkage disequilibrium might explain the correlated functional status among segregating V segments, but an unknown experimental factor could not be ruled out. In a later analysis, some 18,000 TCR beta sequences were associated with specific HLA alleles at a false discovery rate of 0.05. Three of the identified cytomegalovirus-associated TCR beta chains were confirmed in vitro to be specific for cytomegalovirus antigens. A later analysis found that HLA-associated TCR beta chains were more clonally expanded and had lower generation probabilities than equally common non-associated chains. According to a later analysis, parvovirus B19, influenza, CMV and Epstein-Barr virus appeared linked to several top co-occurrence clusters. A further reported finding was that TCR beta sequences accurately predicted the HLA-A and HLA-B alleles for most subjects in the first cohort. Presence/absence analyses assumed roughly uniform sequencing depth across donors, an assumption that may not hold.

The cohort was made up of approximately 700 healthy bone marrow donors. All cohort members were sampled while nominally healthy, although unrecorded immune exposures were likely present. The donor tested CMV seronegative, placing the donor among the 350 to 400 seronegative members of the cohort. Each donor provided a peripheral blood sample, and peripheral blood mononuclear cells were used for TCR beta sequencing. The Qiagen DNeasy Blood Extraction Kit was used to extract genomic DNA from the blood cell samples. The CDR3 goes from the cysteine to the phenylalanine over 15 residues. Only CDR3 DNA remains: 45 bases, in frame from the first base. CDR1 and CDR2 are read off the germline V gene (reference sequence) as GTSNPN and SVGIG. V and J are truncated by 0 bases and 2 bases respectively, leaving an intervening sequence of 8 bases. Library creation used the immunoSEQ multiplex PCR assay. A mixture of 60 forward primers for TCR Vbeta segments and 13 reverse primers for TCR Jbeta segments was used in the multiplex PCR. A multiplex PCR assay on genomic DNA amplified the CDR3 region of rearranged TCR beta genes. The amplified TCR beta libraries were sequenced on the Illumina HiSeq System as 87-base-pair reads. The authors processed their data as follows. A later analysis tallied 75 million to 85 million unique TCR beta chains across the 666 repertoires, and approximately 12 million of those chains were shared by two or more donors. A nearest-neighbor algorithm error-corrected the raw reads and collapsed the reads into unique sequences, merging closely related sequences to remove PCR and sequencing errors. CDR3 sequences were aligned to IMGT reference sequences to assign V, D and J gene segments. For a sequence to be retained, at least a six-nucleotide match to both a V gene segment and a J gene segment was required. A rearrangement was called productive if the CDR3 had no stop codons and remained in frame with V and J, and every other rearrangement was called non-productive. CDR3 was defined by IMGT convention, running from the second conserved V-encoded cysteine to the conserved J-encoded phenylalanine. The earlier analysis of a few hundred of the donors excluded sequences that lacked an unambiguous match to a single V gene segment. An earlier analysis of a few hundred of the donors classified V segments as functional when productive rearrangements were above 56.7% and as segregating when the standard deviation between donors was above 5%. A statistical classification framework was developed to diagnose cytomegalovirus status using the catalog of TCR beta chain sequences. In a later analysis, V and J genes were assigned by comparing TCR nucleotide sequences against IMGT/GENE-DB human TR gene sequences. Using the TCRdist pipeline, a later analysis assigned CDR3 sequences along with most-parsimonious VDJ recombination scenarios. In a later analysis, each TCR beta chain was defined by its CDR3 amino acid sequence together with its V-gene family, and reads lacking a unique V-gene family were excluded. A later analysis removed 550 to 650 highly shared, low-generation-probability nucleotide sequences to deal with suspected cross-contamination and a sequencing artifact. In a later analysis, a clonal expansion index was calculated for each public chain from normalized within-repertoire ranks of inferred template counts. In a later analysis, generation probabilities were computed using a VDJ recombination model fitted to out-of-frame rearrangements, and the results were checked against IGoR. A later analysis scored TCR-TCR, TCR-HLA and TCR-CMV co-occurrence with hypergeometric tests, applying a repertoire-size bias correction to TCR pairs. A later analysis estimated false discovery rates by permuting HLA or CMV assignments 20 times. A later analysis grouped co-occurring TCRs with DBSCAN, adding TCRdist sequence similarity when clustering within HLA-allele-positive subsets. For co-occurrence clustering, repertoires with fewer than 30,000 or more than 120,000 public chains were excluded, along with four or five repertoires with anomalous nucleotide sharing. Drawn from immuneACCESS, this table holds only the in-frame rearrangements with V and J called that TCRdb kept. Clones are partly lost; checked studies trace under half to an unresolved V gene and leave the rest unexplained. That table is the source of V, J and clone size, and D and trimming were worked out from the DNA. Here the sample has around 180,000 clones; almost 85% occur a single time. The ten largest clones capture approximately 0.25% of the sample.

The rearranged segments are TRBV30 and TRBJ2-6; the D gene is possibly TRBD1, with 6 bases matching. Sequencing used PBMCs. This TCR came from a boy younger than 18 in good health and CMV-seronegative. The DNA sequence is as follows: TGTGCCTGGAGTGTACAGGGAGCTGGGGCCAACGTCCTGACTTTC. It translates as CAWSVQGAGANVLTF.